The 7 T cell receptor beta chains presented below share a single source sample, sequenced in a study of cytomegalovirus exposure and HLA in healthy donors. PCR was performed using 60 Vbeta and 13 Jbeta primers. TCRdb's table, derived via immunoSEQ multiplex PCR, lists solely in-frame clones and lacks some. The sample holds 140,000 to 150,000 clones. The sample consisted of PBMCs. Receptor source: a male donor in good health and CMV-seronegative.

This chain links TRBV5-1 with TRBJ1-5; unclear D gene. There are 11 residues in the CDR3. Germline V gene data show CDR1 as SGHRS and CDR2 as YFSETQ. Between the trimmed V and J ends, which lost 5 bases and 9 bases, there was a span of 9 bases. The CDR3 sequence: CASRFPSPQHF. As DNA, the CDR3 is TGCGCCAGCAGATTCCCTTCGCCCCAGCATTTT.

The rearrangement uses TRBV5-1 and TRBJ1-2; tentative D call: TRBD1 (5 bases). Trimming pared 0 bases from V and 8 bases from J, leaving 8 bases between. There are 12 residues in the CDR3. Looked up from germline, CDR1 is SGHRS and CDR2 is YFSETQ. The CDR3 protein is CASSLEGLGYTF. The CDR3 bases are TGCGCCAGCAGCTTGGAGGGGTTGGGCTACACCTTC.

This chain joins TRBV6-5 and TRBJ2-3; D perhaps matches TRBD1 (6 bases). Per the germline V gene, CDR1 is MNHEY and CDR2 is SVGAGI. The CDR3 covers 15 residues. V was shortened by 6 bases and J by 3 bases, with 16 bases between the two germline ends. CDR3 amino acids: CASRETGLGTDTQYF. Written as DNA, the CDR3 is TGTGCCAGCAGAGAAACAGGGTTGGGTACAGATACGCAGTATTTT.

The V call is TRBV7-9, the J call TRBJ1-4; 9 bases line up with TRBD1. There are 19 residues in the CDR3. Germline V CDR1 and CDR2: SEHNR, FQNEAQ (reference sequence). V lost 5 bases, J lost 7 bases, and 20 bases stayed unmatched. CDR3 sequence: CASSQITGQGEWSGEKLFF. In nucleotides, the CDR3 is TGTGCCAGCAGCCAGATTACGGGACAGGGTGAATGGAGTGGTGAAAAACTGTTTTTT.

This sequence joins TRBV7-9 and TRBJ1-2, with a weak D call TRBD1 (5 bases). The germline V gene has CDR1 SEHNR and CDR2 FQNEAQ (reference sequence). The V end was cut by 5 bases, the J end by 8 bases, with 15 bases between. This CDR3 spans 13 amino acids. The CDR3 coding sequence is TGTGCCAGCAGCCTGGGGGGAGCCGTGGGCTACACCTTC. Translation gives CASSLGGAVGYTF.

This rearrangement joins TRBV7-3 to TRBJ2-2; D is uncertain. The CDR3 is made up of 14 amino acids. The V end was cut by 5 bases, the J end by 5 bases, with 12 bases between. Germline assignment: CDR1 SGHTA and CDR2 FQGTGA. CDR3: CASSATPGTGELFF. The CDR3 coding sequence is TGTGCCAGCAGCGCAACGCCCGGGACCGGGGAGCTGTTTTTT. Complete variable domain (other parts from reference TRBV7-3 and TRBJ2-2): GAGVSQTPSNKVTEKGKYVELRCDPISGHTALYWYRQSLGQGPEFLIYFQGTGAADDSGLPNDRFFAVRPEGSVSTLKIQRTERGDSAVYLCASSATPGTGELFFGEGSRLTVL.

Written as DNA, the CDR3 is TGCAGCGTTGAGCGGACAGGGCGCATGAACACTGAAGCTTTCTTT. Amino acid sequence: CSVERTGRMNTEAFF. The chain combines TRBV29-1 with TRBJ1-1, with TRBD1 matching 8 bases. This CDR3 spans 15 amino acids. V was clipped by 3 bases and J by 0 bases; unmatched bases: 6. Germline V gene data show CDR1 as SQVTM and CDR2 as ANQGSEA.